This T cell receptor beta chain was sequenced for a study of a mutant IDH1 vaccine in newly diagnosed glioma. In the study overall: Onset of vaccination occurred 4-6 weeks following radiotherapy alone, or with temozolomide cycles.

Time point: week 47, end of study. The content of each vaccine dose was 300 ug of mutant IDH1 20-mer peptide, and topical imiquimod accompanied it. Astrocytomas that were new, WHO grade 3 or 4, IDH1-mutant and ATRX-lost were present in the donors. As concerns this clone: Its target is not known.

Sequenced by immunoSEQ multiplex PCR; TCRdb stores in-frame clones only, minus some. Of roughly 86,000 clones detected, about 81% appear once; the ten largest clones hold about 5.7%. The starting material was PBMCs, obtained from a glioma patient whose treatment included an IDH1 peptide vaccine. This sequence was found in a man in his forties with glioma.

CDR3 region: CASSSHGGRGTDTQYF. CDR3 nucleotides: TGTGCCAGCAGTTCCCATGGGGGAAGGGGCACAGATACGCAGTATTTT. This chain links TRBV6-5 with TRBJ2-3; D could derive from TRBD1 or TRBD2 (5 bases each). The CDR3 totals 16 residues. Trimming pared 4 bases from V and 1 base from J, leaving 15 bases between. Germline values: CDR1 MNHEY, CDR2 SVGAGI.